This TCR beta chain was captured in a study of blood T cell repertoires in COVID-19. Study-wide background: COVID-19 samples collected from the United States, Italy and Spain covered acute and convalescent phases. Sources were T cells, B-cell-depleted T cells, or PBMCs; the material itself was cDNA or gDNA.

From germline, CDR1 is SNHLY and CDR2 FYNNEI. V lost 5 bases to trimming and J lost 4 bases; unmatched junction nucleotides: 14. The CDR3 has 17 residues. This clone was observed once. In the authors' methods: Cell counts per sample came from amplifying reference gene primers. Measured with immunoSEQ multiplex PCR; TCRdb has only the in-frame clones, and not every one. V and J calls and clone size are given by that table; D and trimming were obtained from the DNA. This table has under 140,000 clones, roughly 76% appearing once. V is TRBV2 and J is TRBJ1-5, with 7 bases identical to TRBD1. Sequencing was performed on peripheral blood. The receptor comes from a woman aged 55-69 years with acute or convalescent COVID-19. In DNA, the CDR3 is TGTGCCAGCAGTTCCTTACTCTTCGGGACAGAAAATCAGCCCCAGCATTTT. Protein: CASSSLLFGTENQPQHF.